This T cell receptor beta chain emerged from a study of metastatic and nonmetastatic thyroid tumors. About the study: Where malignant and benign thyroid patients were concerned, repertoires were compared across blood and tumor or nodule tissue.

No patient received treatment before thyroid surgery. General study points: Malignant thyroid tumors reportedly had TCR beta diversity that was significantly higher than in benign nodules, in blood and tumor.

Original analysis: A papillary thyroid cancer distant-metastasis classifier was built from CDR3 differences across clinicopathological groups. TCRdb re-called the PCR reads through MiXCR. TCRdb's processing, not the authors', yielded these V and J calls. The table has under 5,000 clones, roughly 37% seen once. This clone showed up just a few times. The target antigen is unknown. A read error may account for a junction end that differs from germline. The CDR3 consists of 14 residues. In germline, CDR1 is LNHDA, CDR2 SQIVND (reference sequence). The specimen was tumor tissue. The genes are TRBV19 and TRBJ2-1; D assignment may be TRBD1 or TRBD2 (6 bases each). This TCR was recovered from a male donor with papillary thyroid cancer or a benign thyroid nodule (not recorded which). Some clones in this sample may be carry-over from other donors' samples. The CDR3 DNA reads TGTGCCAGTAGTATGGGGGGCTCCTACAATGAACAGTTCTTC. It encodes CASSMGGSYNEQFF. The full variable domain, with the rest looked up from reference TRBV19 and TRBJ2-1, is DGGITQSPKYLFRKEGQNVTLSCEQNLNHDAMYWYRQDPGQGLRLIYYSQIVNDFQKGDIAEGYSVSREKKESFPLTVTSAQKNPTAFYLCASSMGGSYNEQFFGPGTRLTVL.